The clone carrying this T cell receptor beta chain was counted between two and nine times. Its target is not known. Expressed TCRB transcripts got sequenced, as all isolated RNA was reverse transcribed. Samples of naive, central memory and regulatory T cells yielded a mean of around 3.7 million reads. Here immunoSEQ multiplex PCR was the method, and the copy in TCRdb shows in-frame clones only, minus some. This table has more than 300,000 clones, 9.3% appearing once. The sample comes from a study of beta chain features in type 1 diabetes. General observations from the study: A definitive answer on HLA type influencing TCRB rearrangement was not reached here. Shorter TCRB CDR3s, moderately but significantly so, were found in Type 1 diabetes patients in all four CD4+ subsets.

Sorted CD4+ subsets: naive, central memory, regulatory, stem cell-like memory (CD45RO/CCR7/CD25/CD127/CD95/CD27 panel). Germline assignment: CDR1 MNHEY and CDR2 SVGAGI. This CDR3 comprises 14 residues. Trimming stripped 2 bases from V and 3 bases from J, with 10 bases between. Material for sequencing was central memory CD4+ T cells from blood. This rearrangement joins TRBV6-5 to TRBJ1-1; D is unclear. The sequence was collected from a man aged 30 to 39 with type 1 diabetes. CDR3 protein: CASSYRAADTEAFF. In DNA, the CDR3 is TGTGCCAGCAGTTACAGGGCGGCGGACACTGAAGCTTTCTTT.